The clone carrying this T cell receptor beta chain was detected once. The CDR3 contains 13 residues. V was trimmed by 2 bases and J by 3 bases, leaving 7 bases between them. The germline V gene encodes CDR1 MNHNY and CDR2 SVGAGI (reference sequence). Treatment denoted: roughly 20 received Ad26.COV2.S at low or high dose, single or two shots; 5 received placebo; per-sample allocation not given. Material that was analyzed had been drawn on day 63 after the first vaccine or placebo injection. The record originates from a study of Ad26.COV2.S vaccination and SARS-CoV-2 variants. Method: immunoSEQ multiplex PCR; TCRdb's copy keeps in-frame clones and lacks some. Found here are 380,000 or so clones, roughly 80% of them singletons; the top ten hold approximately 7%.

The source of this sequence is a person aged 18-65 years who received the Ad26.COV2.S COVID-19 vaccine or a placebo. This material consisted of peripheral blood, taken in a trial of Ad26.COV2.S vaccine versus placebo. The chain couples TRBV6-6 to TRBJ1-1; perhaps TRBD1 as D (5 bases). CDR3 loop: CASSYMGHTEAFF. The CDR3 nucleotides read TGTGCCAGCAGTTACATGGGGCACACTGAAGCTTTCTTT.